The 9 T cell receptor beta chains presented below share a single source sample, sequenced in a study of T cell responses to AZD1222 COVID-19 vaccine. Clones were read by immunoSEQ multiplex PCR, and TCRdb kept only the in-frame ones, dropping some. This sample has 150,000 or so clones; around 86% occur once, and the top ten carry roughly 6.3%. The sequences come from peripheral blood, collected on day 0 of AZD1222 vaccination. All receptors come from an adult in good health.

This chain links TRBV10-3 with TRBJ2-2; no definite D call. V lost 10 bases and J 6 bases, leaving 15 bases between the germline ends. The germline V gene encodes CDR1 ENHRY and CDR2 SYGVKD. The CDR3 is made up of 13 amino acids. CDR3 sequence reads: CATSPLGAGELFF. The CDR3 DNA sequence: TGTGCCACCAGCCCGTTAGGCGCCGGGGAGCTGTTTTTT.

This chain links TRBV5-1 with TRBJ2-2; D gene uncertain. V lost 1 base and J lost 4, with 5 bases in between. The germline V gene has CDR1 SGHRS and CDR2 YFSETQ. The CDR3 runs 13 residues. Here the CDR3 reads CASSLLATGELFF. The CDR3 DNA reads TGCGCCAGCAGCTTGTTGGCCACCGGGGAGCTGTTTTTT. Complete variable domain (other parts from reference TRBV5-1 and TRBJ2-2): KAGVTQTPRYLIKTRGQQVTLSCSPISGHRSVSWYQQTPGQGLQFLFEYFSETQRNKGNFPGRFSGRQFSNSRSEMNVSTLELGDSALYLCASSLLATGELFFGEGSRLTVL.

The V and J genes are TRBV27 and TRBJ1-2; no definite D call. Per the germline V gene, CDR1 is MNHEY and CDR2 is SMNVEV (reference sequence). The V end was cut by 1 base, the J end by 1 base, with 7 bases between. The CDR3 loop spans 14 amino acids. The CDR3 is CASSLYGYNYGYTF. The DNA for the CDR3 is TGTGCCAGCAGTTTATATGGATATAACTATGGCTACACCTTC.

The V gene is TRBV12-5, the J gene TRBJ2-7; D unresolved. The CDR3 is made up of 12 amino acids. Germline V gives CDR1 LGHNT, CDR2 FRNRAP. The V end lost 4 bases, the J end lost 4 bases, and 8 bases lay between the germline ends. The CDR3 DNA sequence: TGTGCTAGTGGTTCCGAGTGGTACGAGCAGTACTTC. The encoded protein is CASGSEWYEQYF. Drawing the rest from reference TRBV12-5 and TRBJ2-7, the complete variable domain is DARVTQTPRHKVTEMGQEVTMRCQPILGHNTVFWYRQTMMQGLELLAYFRNRAPLDDSGMPKDRFSAEMPDATLATLKIQPSEPRDSAVYFCASGSEWYEQYFGPGTRLTVT.

The chain uses TRBV9 and TRBJ2-5; D is perhaps TRBD1 or TRBD2 (5 bases each). Looked up from germline, CDR1 is SGDLS and CDR2 is YYNGEE. The V end was cut by 0 bases, the J end by 4 bases, with 19 bases between. The CDR3 runs 17 residues. This chain's CDR3 is CASSVGPSGTPGETQYF. In DNA form, the CDR3 reads TGTGCCAGCAGCGTAGGTCCGTCGGGGACCCCTGGAGAGACCCAGTACTTC.

The V and J genes are TRBV2 and TRBJ1-5, with TRBD1 as a possible D gene (5 bases). The CDR3 runs to 14 residues. Trimming removed 6 bases at V and 2 bases at J, with 11 bases between. Germline loops: CDR1 SNHLY, CDR2 FYNNEI. CDR3 bases: TGTGCCAGCAGAATCGGGGCAGGCAATCAGCCCCAGCATTTT. It translates to CASRIGAGNQPQHF.

This clone was detected only once. The chain uses TRBV6-1 and TRBJ1-2; no firm D call. This CDR3 contains 13 residues. V dropped 0 bases and J dropped 4 bases, with 6 bases sitting between them. The germline gives CDR1 MNHNS, CDR2 SASEGT. The CDR3 region is CASSEAHGYGYTF. In nucleotides, the CDR3 is TGTGCCAGCAGTGAAGCGCATGGCTATGGCTACACCTTC.

V usage is TRBV18 and J usage is TRBJ2-6; 11 bases line up with TRBD1. V lost 1 base and J lost 2; bases outside the gene matches: 7. Germline V CDR1 and CDR2: KGHSH, LQKENI. This CDR3 has 19 residues. The CDR3 DNA sequence: TGTGCCAGCTCACCACTCGGGACAGGGGGAACTCCTGGGGCCAACGTCCTGACTTTC. Translation: CASSPLGTGGTPGANVLTF.

This clone came up once. The genes are TRBV29-1 and TRBJ2-5; D gene ambiguous. CDR1 and CDR2 (germline): SQVTM, ANQGSEA. V dropped 4 bases and J dropped 0 bases, with 6 bases sitting between them. This CDR3 contains 12 residues. The CDR3 DNA reads as TGCAGCGTTGGAGTATACCAAGAGACCCAGTACTTC. Translating it yields CSVGVYQETQYF.